This T cell receptor beta chain was identified in a study of T cells expressing NK-cell markers. This CDR3 has 14 amino acids. Regarding the study as a whole: In a group of about six donors, dominant NKG2C+ clonotypes represented roughly 1.0-7.0% of CD8+ T cells. The CD3+CD56-NKG2C+ fraction of several donors was also led by these clonotypes.

As for this clonotype: Its antigen is unidentified.

For TCR beta, cDNA was produced by 5'RACE template switching with UMIs. With the 5' RACE reads reprocessed, TCRdb shows one record per CDR3 protein and no DNA. This listing includes some 300,000 distinct CDR3 sequences. Input material: blood T cells: a sorted CD56 or NKG2C T cell subset, CD4+ or CD8+ T cells, or bulk PBMC T cells (not recorded which). The rearrangement joins TRBV12-3 or TRBV12-4 to TRBJ2-2; TCRdb calls TRBD1, which cannot be checked without DNA. The TCR comes from a man between 18 and 35 years old in good health. The CDR3 here is CASRFGTKTGELFF.